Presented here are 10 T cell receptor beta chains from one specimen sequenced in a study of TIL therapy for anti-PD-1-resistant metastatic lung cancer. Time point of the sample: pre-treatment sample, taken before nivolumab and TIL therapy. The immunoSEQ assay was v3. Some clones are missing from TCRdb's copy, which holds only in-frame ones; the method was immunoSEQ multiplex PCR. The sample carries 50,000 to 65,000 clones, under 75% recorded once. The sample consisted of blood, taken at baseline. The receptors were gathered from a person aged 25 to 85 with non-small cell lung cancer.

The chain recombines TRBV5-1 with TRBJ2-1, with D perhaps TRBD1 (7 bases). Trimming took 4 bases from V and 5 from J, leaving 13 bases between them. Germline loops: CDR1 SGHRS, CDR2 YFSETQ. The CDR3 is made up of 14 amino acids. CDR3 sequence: CASSQGGPNNEQFF. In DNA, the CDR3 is TGCGCCAGCAGCCAGGGGGGACCTAACAATGAGCAGTTCTTC. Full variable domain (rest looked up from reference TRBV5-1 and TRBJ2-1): KAGVTQTPRYLIKTRGQQVTLSCSPISGHRSVSWYQQTPGQGLQFLFEYFSETQRNKGNFPGRFSGRQFSNSRSEMNVSTLELGDSALYLCASSQGGPNNEQFFGPGTRLTVL.

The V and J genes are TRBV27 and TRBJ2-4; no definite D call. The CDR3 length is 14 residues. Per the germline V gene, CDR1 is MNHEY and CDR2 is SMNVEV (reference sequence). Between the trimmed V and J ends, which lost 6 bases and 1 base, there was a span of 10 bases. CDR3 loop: CASSPDVAKNIQYF. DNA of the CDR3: TGTGCCAGCAGCCCCGATGTCGCCAAAAACATTCAGTACTTC.

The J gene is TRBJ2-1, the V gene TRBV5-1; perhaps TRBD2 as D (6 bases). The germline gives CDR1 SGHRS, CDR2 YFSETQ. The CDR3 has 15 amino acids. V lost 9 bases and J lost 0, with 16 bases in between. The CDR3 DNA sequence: TGCGCCACCAAACTAGCCTTTAGCTCCTACAATGAGCAGTTCTTC. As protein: CATKLAFSSYNEQFF.

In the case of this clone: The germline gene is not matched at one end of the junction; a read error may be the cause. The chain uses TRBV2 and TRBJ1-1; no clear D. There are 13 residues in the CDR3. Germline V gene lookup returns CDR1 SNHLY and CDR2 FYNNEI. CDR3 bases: TGTGCCAGCAGGGAAGGGTTCTTATCTGAAGCTTTCTTT. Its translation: CASREGFLSEAFF.

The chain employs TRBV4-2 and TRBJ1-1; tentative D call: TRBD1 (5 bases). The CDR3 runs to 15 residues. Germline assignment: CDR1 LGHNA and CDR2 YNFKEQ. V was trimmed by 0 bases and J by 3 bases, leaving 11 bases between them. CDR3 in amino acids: CASSQESGTYTEAFF. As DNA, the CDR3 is TGTGCCAGCAGCCAAGAGAGCGGGACCTACACTGAAGCTTTCTTT.

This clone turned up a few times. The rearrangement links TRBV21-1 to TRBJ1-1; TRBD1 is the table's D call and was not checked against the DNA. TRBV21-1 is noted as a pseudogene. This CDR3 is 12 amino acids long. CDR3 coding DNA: TGTGCCAGCAGCAAATTGGGGCGAGCGGCTTTCTTT. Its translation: CASSKLGRAAFF.

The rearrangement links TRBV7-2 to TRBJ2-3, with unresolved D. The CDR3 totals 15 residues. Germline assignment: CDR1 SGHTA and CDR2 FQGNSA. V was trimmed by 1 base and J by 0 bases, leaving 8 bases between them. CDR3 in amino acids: CASSLVAGSTDTQYF. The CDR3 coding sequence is TGTGCCAGCAGCTTAGTGGCAGGTAGCACAGATACGCAGTATTTT.

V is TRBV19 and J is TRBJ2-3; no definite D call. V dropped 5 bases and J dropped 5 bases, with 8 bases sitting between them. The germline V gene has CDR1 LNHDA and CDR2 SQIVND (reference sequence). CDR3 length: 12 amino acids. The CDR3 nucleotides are TGTGCCAGTAGTCTCAGTGGAGATACGCAGTATTTT. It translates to CASSLSGDTQYF.

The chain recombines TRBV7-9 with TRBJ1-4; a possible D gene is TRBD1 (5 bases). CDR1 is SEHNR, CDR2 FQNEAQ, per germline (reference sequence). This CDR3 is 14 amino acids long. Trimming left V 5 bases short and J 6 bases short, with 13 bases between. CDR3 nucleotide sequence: TGTGCCAGCAGCCCAGACAGCTCATATGAAAAACTGTTTTTT. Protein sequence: CASSPDSSYEKLFF.

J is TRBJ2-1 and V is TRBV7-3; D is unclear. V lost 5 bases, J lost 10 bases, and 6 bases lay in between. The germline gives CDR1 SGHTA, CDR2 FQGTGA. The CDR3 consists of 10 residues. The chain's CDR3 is CASSRTEQFF. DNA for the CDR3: TGTGCCAGCAGCCGGACCGAGCAGTTCTTC.